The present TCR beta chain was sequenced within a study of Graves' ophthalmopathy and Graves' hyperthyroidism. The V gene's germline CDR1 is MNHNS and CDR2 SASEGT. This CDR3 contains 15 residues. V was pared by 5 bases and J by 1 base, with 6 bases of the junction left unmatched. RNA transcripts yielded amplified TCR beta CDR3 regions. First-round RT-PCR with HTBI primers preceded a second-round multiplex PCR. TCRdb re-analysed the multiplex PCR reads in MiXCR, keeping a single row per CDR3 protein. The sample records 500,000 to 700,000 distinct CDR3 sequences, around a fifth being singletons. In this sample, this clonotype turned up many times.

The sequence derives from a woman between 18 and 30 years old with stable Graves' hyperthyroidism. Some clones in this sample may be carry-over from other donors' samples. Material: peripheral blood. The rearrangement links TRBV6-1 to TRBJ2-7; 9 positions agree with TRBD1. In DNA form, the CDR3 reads TGTGCCAGCAGTCGGGACAGGGAAGGATCCTACGAGCAGTACTTC. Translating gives CASSRDREGSYEQYF.